These T cell receptor beta chains were read from a single sample in a study of cytomegalovirus exposure and HLA in healthy donors. Profiling relied on immunoSEQ multiplex PCR, and the TCRdb table lists in-frame clones only, not all of them. The sample has 110,000 or so clones; roughly 76% are singletons. The sequenced material came from PBMCs. These receptors were obtained from a woman aged 40 to 50 in good health and CMV-seropositive. Both conserved end residues are part of each CDR3. The order of the fields is clone size, D gene, J gene, V gene, CDR3 DNA, CDR3 protein. The D gene is left open where the match is weak. Rows give clone size only sometimes, using once, few, many, or a class for an expanded clone.

- | - | TRBJ2-3 | TRBV5-6 | TGTGCCAGCAGCTTGCGGAGCCCTGCCACAGATACGCAGTATTTT | CASSLRSPATDTQYF
few | TRBD2 | TRBJ2-3 | TRBV5-6 | TGTGCCAGCAGCTTGGTGGTAGCGGGGGGCAGCACAGATACGCAGTATTTT | CASSLVVAGGSTDTQYF
- | - | TRBJ2-5 | TRBV2 | TGTGCCAGCAGTGAAGGTAGCGGAGGGGAGACCCAGTACTTC | CASSEGSGGETQYF
- | - | TRBJ2-3 | TRBV6-5 | TGTGCCAGCAGTTCCACCCCGGTATTAGATACGCAGTATTTT | CASSSTPVLDTQYF
- | TRBD1 | TRBJ2-7 | TRBV12-5 | TGTGCTAGTGGCCCAGGGGGTCTATCCTACGAGCAGTACTTC | CASGPGGLSYEQYF
- | TRBD1 | TRBJ1-3 | TRBV6-1 | TGTGCCAGCTATCGGGACAGCTCTGGAAACACCATATATTTT | CASYRDSSGNTIYF
- | - | TRBJ1-4 | TRBV7-9 | TGTGCCAGCAGCTTAGCCGGTGCAACTAATGAAAAACTGTTTTTT | CASSLAGATNEKLFF
few | - | TRBJ1-1 | TRBV6-1 | TGTGCCAGCAGGGGGGACACCAAGAGAGCTTTCTTT | CASRGDTKRAFF
- | TRBD2 | TRBJ2-5 | TRBV2 | TGTGCCAGCACGGCCTCTAGCGGGGGGGGGACCCAGTACTTC | CASTASSGGGTQYF
few | TRBD1 | TRBJ1-1 | TRBV10-3 | TGTGCCATCAGTATGACCCCGACAGGGGGGAACACTGAAGCTTTCTTT | CAISMTPTGGNTEAFF
few | - | TRBJ2-3 | TRBV29-1 | TGCAGCGTTGAAGACCAGCGGGCCCTAACGAGGACAGATACGCAGTATTTT | CSVEDQRALTRTDTQYF
- | TRBD2 | TRBJ2-1 | TRBV2 | TGTGCCAGCAGTGAGGGACTAGCGGGCTACAATGAGCAGTTCTTC | CASSEGLAGYNEQFF
- | TRBD2 | TRBJ2-7 | TRBV11-2 | TGTGCCAGCAGCCCTACGGGGCTAGCGGTCTACGAGCAGTACTTC | CASSPTGLAVYEQYF
- | TRBD1 | TRBJ2-5 | TRBV5-1 | TGCGCCAGCTCGGACAGGGTGGGAGAGACCCAGTACTTC | CASSDRVGETQYF
- | - | TRBJ2-3 | TRBV5-1 | TGCGCCAGCAGCTCCGGTTCCGTAACTAGCACAGATACGCAGTATTTT | CASSSGSVTSTDTQYF
- | - | TRBJ1-1 | TRBV29-1 | TGCAGCGTTGAATGGGCCCCATCCGCCACTGAAGCTTTCTTT | CSVEWAPSATEAFF
- | - | TRBJ1-2 | TRBV5-1 | TGCGCCAGCAGCTTGGATACGGGTAACTATGGCTACACCTTC | CASSLDTGNYGYTF
- | TRBD1 | TRBJ2-7 | TRBV6-1 | TGTGCCAGCAGGTGGACAGGGGGCGAGCAGTACTTC | CASRWTGGEQYF
once | - | TRBJ1-5 | TRBV2 | TGTGCCAGCACCCCTGAGCCCGGAGTCCAGCCCCAGCATTTT | CASTPEPGVQPQHF
- | - | TRBJ1-2 | TRBV5-1 | TGCGCCAGCAGCCTTGACGGGAACAACTATGGCTACACCTTC | CASSLDGNNYGYTF
few | - | TRBJ2-7 | TRBV2 | TGTGCCAGCAGTGTTCGCTACGAGCAGTACTTC | CASSVRYEQYF
- | TRBD1 | TRBJ1-1 | TRBV6-1 | TGTGCCATCCTGGGACAGGTGAACACTGAAGCTTTCTTT | CAILGQVNTEAFF
- | - | TRBJ2-3 | TRBV9 | TGTGCCAGCAGCGTAGCCTCAGATACGCAGTATTTT | CASSVASDTQYF
few | - | TRBJ2-3 | TRBV5-1 | TGCGCCAGCAGCTTGGGATCATCAGGGTTCACAGATACGCAGTATTTT | CASSLGSSGFTDTQYF
- | TRBD1 | TRBJ1-5 | TRBV2 | TGTGCCAGCAGTTACCGCGGACAGGTGGGCAATCAGCCCCAGCATTTT | CASSYRGQVGNQPQHF
- | - | TRBJ1-6 | TRBV6-1 | TGTGCCAGCAGGGAGGGCAGGCTACCCAATTCACCCCTCCACTTT | CASREGRLPNSPLHF
- | TRBD2 | TRBJ2-7 | TRBV7-2 | TGTGCCAGCAGCTTAGGGGCGGGGACGGGGGGATCCTACGAGCAGTACTTC | CASSLGAGTGGSYEQYF
- | - | TRBJ2-3 | TRBV5-1 | TGCGCCAGCAGCTTGGCCCCGGGGGTCACAGATACGCAGTATTTT | CASSLAPGVTDTQYF
- | - | TRBJ1-4 | TRBV19 | TGTGCCAGTAGTATAGTCCCCCCGGGTTCTTACGAAAAACTGTTTTTT | CASSIVPPGSYEKLFF
- | TRBD1 | TRBJ2-7 | TRBV7-9 | TGTGCCAGCAGCTTAGACAGGGGGACTGTCTCCTACGAGCAGTACTTC | CASSLDRGTVSYEQYF
- | - | TRBJ2-5 | TRBV6-6 | TGTGCCAGCAGTTCCGCATTCTCGGGGCAAGAGACCCAGTACTTC | CASSSAFSGQETQYF
- | TRBD2 | TRBJ2-7 | TRBV5-1 | TGCGCCAGCAGCCAAGGACTAGCGGGGGTCGGAGAGCAGTACTTC | CASSQGLAGVGEQYF
- | - | TRBJ1-4 | TRBV5-5 | TGTGCCAGCAGCTTGGCAGGCGGCGGGAATGAAAAACTGTTTTTT | CASSLAGGGNEKLFF
- | TRBD1 | TRBJ2-5 | TRBV2 | TGTGCCAGCAGTGAGGTGACAGGGGGCGGAGAGACCCAGTACTTC | CASSEVTGGGETQYF
- | - | TRBJ2-7 | TRBV5-6 | TGTGCCAGCAGCTTTTTCGGGGTTGGGGCCTACGAGCAGTACTTC | CASSFFGVGAYEQYF
- | - | TRBJ2-3 | TRBV18 | TGTGCCAGCTCACCAACCCTAGGTACAGATACGCAGTATTTT | CASSPTLGTDTQYF
- | - | TRBJ1-1 | TRBV6-1 | TGTGCCAGCAGCGCAGGGTACTTAACGACTGAAGCTTTCTTT | CASSAGYLTTEAFF
few | - | TRBJ1-2 | TRBV19 | TGTGCCACCGGGGGACATGGCTACACCTTC | CATGGHGYTF
- | - | TRBJ1-1 | TRBV7-9 | TGTGCCAGCAGCTTCGGCATGCGGGGACACACTGAAGCTTTCTTT | CASSFGMRGHTEAFF
- | - | TRBJ2-1 | TRBV5-1 | TGCGCCAGCAGCTCCCTAGGGGGTTTGGCCTACAATGAGCAGTTCTTC | CASSSLGGLAYNEQFF
- | TRBD2 | TRBJ2-1 | TRBV7-6 | TGTGCCAGCAGCTTAGATAGGCGCGGGACTACCTACAATGAGCAGTTCTTC | CASSLDRRGTTYNEQFF
- | TRBD1 | TRBJ2-7 | TRBV18 | TGTGCCAGCTCACCACTCGGACAGGGGGCCCACGAGCAGTACTTC | CASSPLGQGAHEQYF
few | - | TRBJ1-3 | TRBV6-6 | TGTGCCAGCAGGCCGAGAACAGGAGCTGGAAACACCATATATTTT | CASRPRTGAGNTIYF
- | - | TRBJ2-5 | TRBV10-3 | TGTGCCATCGGACGGGGAGTGGGAGAGACCCAGTACTTC | CAIGRGVGETQYF
- | - | TRBJ2-2 | TRBV9 | TGTGCCAGCACCCCCGTTGGGGGACAAGCAGGCGGGGAGCTGTTTTTT | CASTPVGGQAGGELFF
- | - | TRBJ1-1 | TRBV30 | TGTGCCTGGAGTGTTCCTCAGGCGAACACTGAAGCTTTCTTT | CAWSVPQANTEAFF
once | TRBD1 | TRBJ2-3 | TRBV2 | TGTGCCAGCAGTGTAGACAGGGGGCGAGATACGCAGTATTTT | CASSVDRGRDTQYF
few | - | TRBJ1-2 | TRBV7-9 | TGTGCCAGCAGCTTAGCGGGCGGGGTTTCCGACTATGGCTACACCTTC | CASSLAGGVSDYGYTF
- | TRBD1 | TRBJ2-6 | TRBV5-1 | TGCGCCAGCAGCGGGGGACAGGGGGCTGGGGCCAACGTCCTGACTTTC | CASSGGQGAGANVLTF